Described below is a single TCR beta chain sequence and its context. Its antigen is as yet unknown. Researchers ran the PCR with 60 Vbeta and 13 Jbeta primers. Authors' processing steps: The authors later counted roughly 77 million unique TCR beta chains, some 11 million of them shared. Libraries were prepared by immunoSEQ multiplex PCR; TCRdb keeps only in-frame clonotypes and omits some of them. V, J and clone size derive from that table, while D and trimming were established from the DNA sequence. Of around 150,000 clones listed, 80% to 90% are singletons. This record comes from a study of cytomegalovirus exposure and HLA in healthy donors. Study as a whole: In a previous analysis, around 110 million unique TCR beta sequences were found from 150 million to 200 million T cells.

The CDR3 is made up of 15 amino acids. In germline, CDR1 is SQVTM, CDR2 ANQGSEA. The junction had 4 bases not matched to a gene; V was cut back by 5 bases and J by 2 bases. Study-wide findings and caveats: Relative to the approximately 700-donor mean, N-insertions were reportedly fewer in an Asian-associated ancestry cluster in a later analysis. More clonal expansion characterized HLA-associated TCR beta chains than equally common others in a later analysis.

The specimen sequenced was PBMCs. The chain employs TRBV29-1 and TRBJ2-1; 12 bases map to TRBD2. The TCR was taken from a woman aged 40 to 50 in good health and CMV-seropositive. CDR3 nucleotides: TGCAGCGTTAGGACTAGCGGGGTCCCCTACAATGAGCAGTTCTTC. The encoded protein is CSVRTSGVPYNEQFF.